Shown below are 3 T cell receptor beta chains from a single sample sequenced in a study of T-cell reconstitution after alpha-beta-depleted transplantation in children. For TCRbeta, the library was prepared with unique molecular identifiers. TCRdb reprocessed the PCR reads with MiXCR, giving one entry per CDR3 protein. This sample has 500,000 to 600,000 distinct CDR3 sequences, with roughly 30% found just once. The specimen was PBMCs, collected before TCRalphabeta/CD19-depleted stem cell transplant. All receptors derive from a boy younger than two with Wiskott-Aldrich syndrome, due to receive a stem cell transplant.

This chain uses TRBV5-4 with TRBJ1-2; no definite D call. Trimming shortened V by 0 bases and J by 4 bases, and 10 bases separated the two germline ends. CDR3 length: 14 residues. CDR1 and CDR2 from the germline V gene are SGHNT and YYREEE (reference sequence). The CDR3 region has the DNA TGTGCCAGCAGCTTGGAGATTTCTAGCTATGGCTACACCTTC. It codes for CASSLEISSYGYTF.

V gene TRBV7-3 combines with J gene TRBJ1-1; D gene uncertain. V shed 6 bases and J shed 2 bases, with 10 bases lying between them. The germline V gene encodes CDR1 SGHTA and CDR2 FQGTGA. The CDR3 spans 13 residues. The CDR3 protein is CASRRSVNTEAFF. The CDR3 DNA is TGTGCCAGCAGGAGGTCAGTTAACACTGAAGCTTTCTTT.

There are a few counts of this clonotype. J is TRBJ1-5 and V is TRBV7-2; D unresolved. The CDR3 extends over 15 amino acids. Between the trimmed V and J ends, which lost 4 bases and 1 base, there was a span of 11 bases. Germline V gene lookup returns CDR1 SGHTA and CDR2 FQGNSA. The CDR3 sequence: CASSSLGESNQPQHF. Here the CDR3 DNA reads TGTGCCAGCAGCTCCCTCGGGGAGAGCAATCAGCCCCAGCATTTT.